This T cell receptor beta chain was sequenced in a study of prognosis after radiotherapy for stage I lung cancer. Genomic DNA served as the source from which two-round multiplex PCR generated TCR beta CDR3 amplicons. Round-one PCR had primers specific to each TRBV and TRBJ gene. A single record per CDR3 protein comes from TCRdb applying MiXCR to the multiplex PCR reads. The sample has 13,000 to 15,000 distinct CDR3 sequences, about 27% seen once. CDR1 is MNHNS, CDR2 SASEGT, per germline. V lost 9 bases to trimming and J lost 2 bases, with 10 bases between them. The CDR3 has 12 amino acids. By sample fraction, this clonotype is medium-sized (0.01 to 0.1%). Its target is unknown. Whole-study findings and limits: Compared with a median of about 10,000 beforehand, unique TCR clone counts dropped to about 7,000 after stereotactic body radiation therapy.

This TCR was sampled from a donor aged 50 or older with non-small cell lung cancer. The chain uses TRBV6-1 and TRBJ1-1; D unclear. This material consisted of PBMCs, taken before or after stereotactic body radiation therapy (not recorded which). The CDR3 protein is CASDGYNTEAFF. CDR3 sequence (DNA): TGTGCCAGTGACGGTTACAACACTGAAGCTTTCTTT.